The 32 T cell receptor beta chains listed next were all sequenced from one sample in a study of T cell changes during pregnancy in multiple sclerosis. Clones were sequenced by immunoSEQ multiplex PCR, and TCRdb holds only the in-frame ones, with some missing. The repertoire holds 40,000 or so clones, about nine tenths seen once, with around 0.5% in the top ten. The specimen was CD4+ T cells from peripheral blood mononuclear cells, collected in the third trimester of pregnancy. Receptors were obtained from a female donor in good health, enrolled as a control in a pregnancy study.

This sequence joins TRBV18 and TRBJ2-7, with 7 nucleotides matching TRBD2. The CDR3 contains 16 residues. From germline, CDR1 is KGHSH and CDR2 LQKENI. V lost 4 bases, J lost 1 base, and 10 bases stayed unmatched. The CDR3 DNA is TGTGCCAGCTCACAGCAAGAGGGAGCGGGGTCCTACGAGCAGTACTTC. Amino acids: CASSQQEGAGSYEQYF.

The CDR3 DNA is TGTGCCAGCAGGAGGACACGCAACGAGCAGTACTTC. It translates to CASRRTRNEQYF. The chain joins TRBV28 to TRBJ2-7, with D maybe TRBD1 (5 bases). The CDR3 is 12 amino acids. Trimming took 6 bases from V and 5 from J, leaving 11 bases between them. Germline V gene sequence: CDR1 MDHEN, CDR2 SYDVKM.

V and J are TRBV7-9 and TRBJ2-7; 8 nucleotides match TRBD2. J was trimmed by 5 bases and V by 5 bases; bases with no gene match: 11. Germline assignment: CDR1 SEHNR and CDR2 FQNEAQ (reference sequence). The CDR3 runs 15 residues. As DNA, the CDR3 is TGTGCCAGCAGCGCACACATGAGCGGGAGTGACGAGCAGTACTTC. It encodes CASSAHMSGSDEQYF.

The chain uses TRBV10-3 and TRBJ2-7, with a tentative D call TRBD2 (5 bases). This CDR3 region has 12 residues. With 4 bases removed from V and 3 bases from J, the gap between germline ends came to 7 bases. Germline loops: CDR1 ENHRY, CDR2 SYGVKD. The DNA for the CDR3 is TGTGCCATCAGTGCGGAGGACTACGAGCAGTACTTC. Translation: CAISAEDYEQYF.

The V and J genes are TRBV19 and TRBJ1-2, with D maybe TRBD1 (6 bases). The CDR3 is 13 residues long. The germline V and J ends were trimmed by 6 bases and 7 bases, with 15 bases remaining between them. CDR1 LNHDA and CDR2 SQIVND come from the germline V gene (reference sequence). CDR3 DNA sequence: TGTGCCAGTAGCCAGGGGAAGTCGGGTGGCTACACCTTC. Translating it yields CASSQGKSGGYTF.

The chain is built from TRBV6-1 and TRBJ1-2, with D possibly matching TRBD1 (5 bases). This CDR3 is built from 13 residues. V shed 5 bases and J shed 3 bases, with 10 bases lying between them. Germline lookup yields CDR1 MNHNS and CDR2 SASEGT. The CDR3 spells CASSWRGYYGYTF. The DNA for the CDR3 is TGTGCCAGCAGTTGGAGGGGTTACTATGGCTACACCTTC.

The CDR3 coding sequence is TGTGCCAGCATAGGGGATATAAGACTAGCGGACATCAATGAGCAGTTCTTC. It encodes CASIGDIRLADINEQFF. The rearrangement links TRBV28 to TRBJ2-1, with 9 bases that match TRBD2. After removal of 7 bases from V and 6 bases from J, the junction contained 16 bases not matched to a gene. The CDR3 has 17 residues. From germline, CDR1 is MDHEN and CDR2 SYDVKM.

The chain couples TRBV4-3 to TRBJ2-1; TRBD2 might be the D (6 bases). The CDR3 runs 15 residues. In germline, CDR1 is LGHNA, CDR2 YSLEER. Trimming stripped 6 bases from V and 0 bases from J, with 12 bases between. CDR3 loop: CASSAGGSSYNEQFF. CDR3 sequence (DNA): TGCGCCAGCAGTGCCGGAGGGAGCTCCTACAATGAGCAGTTCTTC.

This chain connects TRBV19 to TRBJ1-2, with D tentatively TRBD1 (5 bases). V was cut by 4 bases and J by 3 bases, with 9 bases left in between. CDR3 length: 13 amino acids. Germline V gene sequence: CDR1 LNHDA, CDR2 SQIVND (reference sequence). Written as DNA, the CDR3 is TGTGCCAGTAGTACAGGGCCCTACTATGGCTACACCTTC. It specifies CASSTGPYYGYTF.

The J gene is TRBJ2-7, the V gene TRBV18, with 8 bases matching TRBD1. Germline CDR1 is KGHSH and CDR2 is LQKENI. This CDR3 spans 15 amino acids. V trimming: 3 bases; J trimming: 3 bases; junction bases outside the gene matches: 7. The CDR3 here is CASSPDRDGNYEQYF. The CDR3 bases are TGTGCCAGCTCACCGGACAGGGACGGGAACTACGAGCAGTACTTC.

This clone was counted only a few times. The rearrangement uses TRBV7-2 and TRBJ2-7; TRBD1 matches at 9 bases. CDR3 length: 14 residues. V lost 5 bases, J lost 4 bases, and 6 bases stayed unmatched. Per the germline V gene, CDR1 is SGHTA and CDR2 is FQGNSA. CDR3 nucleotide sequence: TGTGCCAGCAGCCCTCGGACAGGGGTATACGAGCAGTACTTC. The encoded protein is CASSPRTGVYEQYF.

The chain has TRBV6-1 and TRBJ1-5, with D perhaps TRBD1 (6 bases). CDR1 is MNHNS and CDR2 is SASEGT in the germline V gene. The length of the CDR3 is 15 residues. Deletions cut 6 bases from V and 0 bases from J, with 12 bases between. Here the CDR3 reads CASRRQDLSNQPQHF. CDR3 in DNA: TGTGCCAGCAGGAGACAGGATCTTAGCAATCAGCCCCAGCATTTT.

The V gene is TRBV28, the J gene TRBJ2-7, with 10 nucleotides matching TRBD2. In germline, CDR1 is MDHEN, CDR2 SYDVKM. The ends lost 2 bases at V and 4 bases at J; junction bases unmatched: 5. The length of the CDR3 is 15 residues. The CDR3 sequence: CASSLESSGGYEQYF. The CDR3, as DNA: TGTGCCAGCAGTTTAGAGTCTAGCGGGGGTTACGAGCAGTACTTC.

For the CDR3, the DNA is TGTGCCAGCAGTTATTCCTCTAGGGGGTTTGACATTCAGTACTTC. This encodes CASSYSSRGFDIQYF. V is TRBV6-5 and J is TRBJ2-4; a possible D gene is TRBD1 (6 bases). The ends were cut back, 3 bases at V and 8 bases at J, with 17 bases in the middle. CDR1 is MNHEY and CDR2 is SVGAGI in the germline V gene. This CDR3 region has 15 residues.

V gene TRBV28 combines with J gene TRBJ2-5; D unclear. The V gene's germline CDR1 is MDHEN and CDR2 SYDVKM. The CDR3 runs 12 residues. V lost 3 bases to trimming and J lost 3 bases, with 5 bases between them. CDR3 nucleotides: TGTGCCAGCAGTTTTGACAAAGAGACCCAGTACTTC. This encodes CASSFDKETQYF.

The CDR3 DNA reads as TGTGCCAGCAGTGTTAACAGGGAAACTAATGAAAAACTGTTTTTT. It yields the protein CASSVNRETNEKLFF. The V gene is TRBV2, the J gene TRBJ1-4; the D gene is possibly TRBD1 (6 bases). CDR3 size: 15 residues. The germline CDR1 and CDR2 sequences are SNHLY and FYNNEI. V was cut by 4 bases and J by 1 base, with 10 bases left in between.

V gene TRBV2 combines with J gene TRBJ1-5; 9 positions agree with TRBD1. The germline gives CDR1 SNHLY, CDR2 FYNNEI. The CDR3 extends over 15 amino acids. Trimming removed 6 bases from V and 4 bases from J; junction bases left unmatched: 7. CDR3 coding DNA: TGTGCCAGCAGACCTGGGACAGGGTATAATCAGCCCCAGCATTTT. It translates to CASRPGTGYNQPQHF.

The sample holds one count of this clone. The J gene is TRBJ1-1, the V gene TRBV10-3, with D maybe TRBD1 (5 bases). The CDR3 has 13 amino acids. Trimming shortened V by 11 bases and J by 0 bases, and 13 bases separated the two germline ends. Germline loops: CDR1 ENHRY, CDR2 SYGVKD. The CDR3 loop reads CAAQTDMNTEAFF. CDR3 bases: TGTGCCGCGCAGACAGACATGAACACTGAAGCTTTCTTT.

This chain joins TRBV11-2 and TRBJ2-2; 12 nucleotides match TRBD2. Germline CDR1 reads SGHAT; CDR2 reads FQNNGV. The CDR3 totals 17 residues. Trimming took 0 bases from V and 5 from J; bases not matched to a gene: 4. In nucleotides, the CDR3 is TGTGCCAGCAGCTTAGATCTCACTAGCGGGGGGACCGGGGAGCTGTTTTTT. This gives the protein CASSLDLTSGGTGELFF.

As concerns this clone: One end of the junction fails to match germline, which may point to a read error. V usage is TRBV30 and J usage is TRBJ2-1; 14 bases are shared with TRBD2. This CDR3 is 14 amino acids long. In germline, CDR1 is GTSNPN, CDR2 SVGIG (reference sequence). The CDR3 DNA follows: TGTGCCTGGAGTCCGGGACTAGCGGGAGTCGGGCGGCTCTTC. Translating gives CAWSPGLAGVGRLF.

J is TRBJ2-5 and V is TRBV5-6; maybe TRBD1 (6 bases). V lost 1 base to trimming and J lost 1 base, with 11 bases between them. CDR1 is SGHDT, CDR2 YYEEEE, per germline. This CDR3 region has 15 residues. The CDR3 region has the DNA TGTGCCAGCAGCTTGATCGGACAGACCCAAGAGACCCAGTACTTC. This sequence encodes CASSLIGQTQETQYF.

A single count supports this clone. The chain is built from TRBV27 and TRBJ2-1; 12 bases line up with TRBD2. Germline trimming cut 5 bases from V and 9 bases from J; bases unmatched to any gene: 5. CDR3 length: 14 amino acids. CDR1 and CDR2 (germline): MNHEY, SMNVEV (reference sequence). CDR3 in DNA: TGTGCCAGCAGTCTGACTAGCGGGGGAGGTGAGCAGTTCTTC. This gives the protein CASSLTSGGGEQFF.

The CDR3 coding sequence is TGTGCCAGTAGTATACGGGACAGGGACTACGAGCAGTACTTC. It specifies CASSIRDRDYEQYF. The chain combines TRBV19 with TRBJ2-7; 9 nucleotides agree with TRBD1. The CDR3 spans 14 residues. Germline loops: CDR1 LNHDA, CDR2 SQIVND (reference sequence). J gave up 3 bases and V 2 bases, and 2 bases lay outside the gene matches.

For the CDR3, the DNA is TGTGCCAGCAGGGGGGGGACAGGGGGGGCCCGGGGCTATGGCTACACCTTC. It specifies CASRGGTGGARGYGYTF. The V call is TRBV28, the J call TRBJ1-2, with TRBD1 matching over 11 bases. This CDR3 has 17 residues. Germline CDR1 MDHEN, CDR2 SYDVKM. V was clipped by 6 bases and J by 4 bases; unmatched bases: 13.

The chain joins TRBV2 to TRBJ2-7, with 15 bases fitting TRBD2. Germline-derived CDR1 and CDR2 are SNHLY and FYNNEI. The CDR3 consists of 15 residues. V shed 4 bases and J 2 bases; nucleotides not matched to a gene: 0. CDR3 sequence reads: CASSGTSGRAYEQYF. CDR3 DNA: TGTGCCAGCAGTGGGACTAGCGGGAGGGCCTACGAGCAGTACTTC.

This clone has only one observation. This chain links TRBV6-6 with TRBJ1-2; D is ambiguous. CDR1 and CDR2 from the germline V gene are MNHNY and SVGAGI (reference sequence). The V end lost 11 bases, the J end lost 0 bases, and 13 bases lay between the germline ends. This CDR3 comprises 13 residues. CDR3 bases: TGTGCCGGCCTCAGCCTAGCTAACTATGGCTACACCTTC. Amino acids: CAGLSLANYGYTF.

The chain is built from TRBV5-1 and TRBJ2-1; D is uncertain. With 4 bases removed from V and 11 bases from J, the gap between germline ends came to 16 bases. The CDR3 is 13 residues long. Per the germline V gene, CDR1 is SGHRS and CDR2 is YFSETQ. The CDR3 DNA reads TGCGCCAGCAGCCTCAAACTATCCGGAAAGCAGTTCTTC. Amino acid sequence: CASSLKLSGKQFF.

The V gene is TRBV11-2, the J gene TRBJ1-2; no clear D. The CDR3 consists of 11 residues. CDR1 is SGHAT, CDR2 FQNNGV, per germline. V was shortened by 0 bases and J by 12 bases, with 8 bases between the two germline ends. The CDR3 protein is CASSLDRVHTF. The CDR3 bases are TGTGCCAGCAGCTTAGATCGGGTTCACACCTTC.

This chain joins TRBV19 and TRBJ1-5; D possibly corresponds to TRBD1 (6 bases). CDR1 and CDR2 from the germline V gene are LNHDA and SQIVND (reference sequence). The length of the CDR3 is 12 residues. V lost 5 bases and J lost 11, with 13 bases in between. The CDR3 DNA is TGTGCCAGTAGTGGGGGCGGTGGAGCCCAGCATTTT. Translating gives CASSGGGGAQHF. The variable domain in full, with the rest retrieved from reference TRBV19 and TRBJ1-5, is DGGITQSPKYLFRKEGQNVTLSCEQNLNHDAMYWYRQDPGQGLRLIYYSQIVNDFQKGDIAEGYSVSREKKESFPLTVTSAQKNPTAFYLCASSGGGGAQHFGDGTRLSIL.

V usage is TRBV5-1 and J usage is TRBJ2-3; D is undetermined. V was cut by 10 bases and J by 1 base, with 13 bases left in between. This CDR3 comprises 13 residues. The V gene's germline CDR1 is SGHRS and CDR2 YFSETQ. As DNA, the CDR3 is TGCGCCCGCGGCGGCAACCGCACAGATACGCAGTATTTT. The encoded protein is CARGGNRTDTQYF.

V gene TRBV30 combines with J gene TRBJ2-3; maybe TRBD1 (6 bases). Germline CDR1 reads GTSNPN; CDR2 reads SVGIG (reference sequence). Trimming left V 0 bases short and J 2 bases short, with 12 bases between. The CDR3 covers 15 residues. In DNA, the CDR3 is TGTGCCTGGAGTGTACGCCAGGGGCTCACAGATACGCAGTATTTT. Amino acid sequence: CAWSVRQGLTDTQYF.

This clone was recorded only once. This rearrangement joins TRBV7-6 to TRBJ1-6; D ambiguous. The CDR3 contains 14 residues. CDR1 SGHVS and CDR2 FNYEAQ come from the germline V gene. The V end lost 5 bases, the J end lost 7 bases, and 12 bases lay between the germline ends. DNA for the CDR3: TGTGCCAGCAGCCAGACCGGAGCGAATTCACCCCTCCACTTT. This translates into CASSQTGANSPLHF.